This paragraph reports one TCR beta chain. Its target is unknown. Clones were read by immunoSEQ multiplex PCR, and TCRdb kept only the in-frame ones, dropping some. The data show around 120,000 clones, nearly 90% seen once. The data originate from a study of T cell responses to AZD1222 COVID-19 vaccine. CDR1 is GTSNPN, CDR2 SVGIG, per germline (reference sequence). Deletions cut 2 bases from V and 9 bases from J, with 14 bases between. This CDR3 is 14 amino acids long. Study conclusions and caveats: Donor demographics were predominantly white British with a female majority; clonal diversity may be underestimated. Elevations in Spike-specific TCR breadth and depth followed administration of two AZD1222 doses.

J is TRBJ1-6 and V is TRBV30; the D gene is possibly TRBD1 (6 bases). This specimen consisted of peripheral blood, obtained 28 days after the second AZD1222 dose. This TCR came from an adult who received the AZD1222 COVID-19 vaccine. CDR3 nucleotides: TGTGCCTGGAGTCTGGGGGCAGGCGGTTCACCCCTCCACTTT. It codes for CAWSLGAGGSPLHF. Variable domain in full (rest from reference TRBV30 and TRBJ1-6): SQTIHQWPATLVQPVGSPLSLECTVEGTSNPNLYWYRQAAGRGLQLLFYSVGIGQISSEVPQNLSASRPQDRQFILSSKKLLLSDSGFYLCAWSLGAGGSPLHFGNGTRLTVT.